The rows below give T cell receptor beta chains drawn from one sample of a study of T-cell reconstitution after alpha-beta-depleted transplantation in children. TCRdb called the PCR reads again in MiXCR, with one record for every CDR3 protein. Altogether 90,000 to 130,000 distinct CDR3 sequences are present, 9% to 12% being singletons, with the ten largest covering over 8%. This specimen consisted of PBMCs from the stem cell graft donor, obtained from the stem cell graft. The receptors originated from a human donor who donated a stem cell graft to a child with acute lymphoblastic leukemia. Each CDR3 is given with its conserved first and last residue. The order of the fields is V gene, D gene, clone size, J gene, CDR3 protein, CDR3 DNA. The D gene is left open where the match is weak. Not every row has a clone size; where given, it reads once, few, many or a size class.

TRBV7-3	TRBD1	many	TRBJ2-2	CASSQGQGGTGELFF	TGTGCCAGCAGCCAAGGACAGGGGGGCACCGGGGAGCTGTTTTTT
TRBV3-1	NA	many	TRBJ2-1	CASSQERGYYNEQFF	TGTGCCAGCAGCCAAGAAAGGGGCTACTACAATGAGCAGTTCTTC
TRBV4-2	NA	NA	TRBJ1-1	CASSQDKGGTEAFF	TGTGCCAGCAGCCAAGATAAAGGGGGGACAGAAGCTTTCTTT
TRBV6-1	NA	many	TRBJ2-3	CASSQVSGSLADTQYF	TGTGCCAGCAGTCAGGTGTCAGGGAGTCTCGCAGATACGCAGTATTTT
TRBV5-6	NA	many	TRBJ1-5	CASSWSQGQPQHF	TGTGCCAGCAGCTGGTCACAGGGACAGCCCCAGCATTTT
TRBV27	NA	many	TRBJ2-3	CASSLGGVSTDTQYF	TGTGCCAGCAGTTTGGGTGGCGTGAGCACAGATACGCAGTATTTT
TRBV7-2	NA	many	TRBJ1-6	CASSFKGQNSPLHF	TGTGCCAGCAGCTTTAAGGGACAAAATTCACCCCTCCACTTT
TRBV5-1	TRBD1	many	TRBJ2-2	CASSRDWTGETGELFF	TGCGCCAGCAGCCGGGATTGGACAGGGGAAACCGGGGAGCTGTTTTTT
TRBV9	NA	many	TRBJ1-5	CASSANGYSNQPQHF	TGTGCCAGCAGCGCGAACGGGTATAGCAATCAGCCCCAGCATTTT
TRBV29-1	NA	many	TRBJ1-2	CSGHTTYGYTF	TGCAGCGGTCATACGACTTATGGCTACACCTTC
TRBV5-5	TRBD1	NA	TRBJ2-1	CASRDPPGQGLGYNEQFF	TGTGCCAGCAGGGATCCTCCGGGACAGGGTTTGGGCTACAATGAGCAGTTCTTC
TRBV27	NA	many	TRBJ2-2	CASSLRPRGQGTGELFF	TGTGCCAGCAGTCTCCGTCCCCGGGGGCAGGGCACCGGGGAGCTGTTTTTT
TRBV10-3	TRBD2	many	TRBJ2-3	CAISEPLTSGSTDTQYF	TGTGCCATCAGTGAGCCTTTGACTAGCGGGAGTACAGATACGCAGTATTTT
TRBV6-1	NA	many	TRBJ2-7	CASRWDYEQYF	TGTGCCAGCAGGTGGGACTACGAGCAGTACTTC
TRBV6-1	NA	many	TRBJ2-6	CASSPSRQGAGANVLTF	TGTGCCAGCAGTCCCTCCCGCCAGGGTGCTGGGGCCAACGTCCTGACTTTC
TRBV5-1	NA	many	TRBJ2-6	CASSLTRGVSGANVLTF	TGCGCCAGCAGCTTGACAAGGGGGGTCTCTGGGGCCAACGTCCTGACTTTC
TRBV7-9	NA	many	TRBJ1-1	CASSLKSQGYTEAFF	TGTGCCAGCAGCTTAAAATCGCAGGGATACACTGAAGCTTTCTTT
TRBV9	TRBD2	many	TRBJ2-1	CASSVGLAGAAEQFF	TGTGCCAGCAGCGTAGGGCTAGCGGGAGCTGCTGAGCAGTTCTTC
TRBV6-2/TRBV6-3	NA	many	TRBJ1-1	CASSLILRTEAFF	TGTGCCAGCAGTTTAATCTTGCGCACTGAAGCTTTCTTT